This T cell receptor (beta chain) was sequenced for a study of neurological immune-mediated disorders. Germline CDR1 SGHNT, CDR2 YYREEE (reference sequence). The V end lost 5 bases, the J end lost 0 bases, and 14 bases lay between the germline ends. The CDR3 sequence is 16 residues long. MiXCR, run by TCRdb on the 5' RACE reads, gives a single entry per CDR3 protein. The sample carries 35,000 to 55,000 distinct CDR3 sequences, roughly 6% recorded once. This TCR came from a woman between 40 and 55 years old in good health. This chain links TRBV5-4 with TRBJ2-2, with D perhaps being TRBD1 or TRBD2 (5 bases each). Material: CD4+ T cells from blood. The chain's CDR3 is CASRVGRGPNTGELFF. CDR3 DNA: TGTGCCAGCAGGGTGGGTCGGGGCCCGAACACCGGGGAGCTGTTTTTT.